This record covers a single TCR beta chain. The data belong to a study of blood T cell repertoires in COVID-19. Only in-frame clones appear in the TCRdb table, and some are missing; sequencing was by immunoSEQ multiplex PCR. This table has about 53,000 clones, more than 80% appearing once. The V end lost 1 base, the J end lost 7 bases, and 16 bases lay between the germline ends. The CDR3 has 16 amino acids. The V gene's germline CDR1 is LGHNA and CDR2 YNFKEQ. This receptor was taken from a man of 80 years or more with acute or convalescent COVID-19. This rearrangement joins TRBV4-2 to TRBJ1-4; possibly TRBD1 for D (5 bases). Sequences were obtained from peripheral blood. The CDR3 DNA reads TGTGCCAGCAGCCAAGTTTCCACAGGAACAGGTGAAAAACTGTTTTTT. Amino acid sequence: CASSQVSTGTGEKLFF.